This T cell receptor beta chain was retrieved from a study of blood T cell dynamics during melanoma immunotherapy. Study as a whole: First-line therapy was either pembrolizumab or nivolumab with ipilimumab for metastatic melanoma.

Each bulk PBMC sample had roughly 400 ng DNA loaded. The assay was immunoSEQ multiplex PCR, and TCRdb's table has in-frame clones only and misses some. The sample has under 11,000 clones, around four fifths seen once; the top ten hold 15% to 20%. Germline V gives CDR1 SGHRS, CDR2 YFSETQ. The CDR3 extends over 18 amino acids. Trimming at V came to 0 bases and at J to 0 bases, leaving 8 bases not matched to a gene. Regarding this clone: What it binds is not known.

Study outcomes and limitations: It remained unknown if the driving T cell clones were melanoma-specific. Unlike progressors, later disease-control patients had W3 repertoires gaining clonality or diversity.

Time point given: pre-treatment baseline. The input for sequencing was blood, taken from a patient treated with checkpoint blockade. V gene TRBV5-1 combines with J gene TRBJ2-3; TRBD2 matches 9 bases. The receptor was derived from a human donor with melanoma. The CDR3 nucleotides read TGCGCCAGCAGCTTGGCCGGGCGCGGGGGGGTTAGCACAGATACGCAGTATTTT. Its translation: CASSLAGRGGVSTDTQYF.